The 9 T cell receptor beta chains in this list originate from one sample, sequenced in a study of cytomegalovirus exposure and HLA in healthy donors. Vbeta (60) and Jbeta (13) primers were used in the PCR. The repertoire was sequenced with immunoSEQ multiplex PCR; TCRdb's copy has only in-frame clones and lacks some. The sample includes some 96,000 clones. Specimen: PBMCs. These receptors came from a woman aged 25 to 39 in good health and CMV-seronegative.

The rearrangement links TRBV7-9 to TRBJ1-1; D ambiguous. V was pared by 5 bases and J by 6 bases, with 19 bases between. This CDR3 has 15 residues. The germline V gene encodes CDR1 SEHNR and CDR2 FQNEAQ (reference sequence). The CDR3 reads CASSRTPGAQPEAFF. The CDR3 DNA follows: TGTGCCAGCAGCAGGACTCCGGGAGCACAACCTGAAGCTTTCTTT. Complete variable domain (other parts from reference TRBV7-9 and TRBJ1-1): DTGVSQNPRHKITKRGQNVTFRCDPISEHNRLYWYRQTLGQGPEFLTYFQNEAQLEKSRLLSDRFSAERPKGSFSTLEIQRTEQGDSAMYLCASSRTPGAQPEAFFGQGTRLTVV.

The gene calls are TRBV18 and TRBJ2-5; TRBD2 matches 8 bases. Germline V gives CDR1 KGHSH, CDR2 LQKENI. The CDR3 contains 21 residues. Unmatched junction bases numbered 20, after V lost 0 bases and J lost 2 bases. The CDR3, as DNA: TGTGCCAGCTCACCACCTAATTTTCCAGCGGGAGCAATGGTCGGGCAAGAGACCCAGTACTTC. Protein sequence: CASSPPNFPAGAMVGQETQYF.

This chain connects TRBV30 to TRBJ1-6; D is undetermined. This CDR3 is 14 amino acids long. Germline V lookup: CDR1 GTSNPN, CDR2 SVGIG (reference sequence). Trimming removed 3 bases from V and 2 bases from J, with 8 bases in between. The CDR3 spells CAWSPGAYNSPLHF. Here the CDR3 DNA reads TGTGCCTGGAGCCCCGGGGCCTATAATTCACCCCTCCACTTT. The full variable domain, with the rest looked up from reference TRBV30 and TRBJ1-6, is SQTIHQWPATLVQPVGSPLSLECTVEGTSNPNLYWYRQAAGRGLQLLFYSVGIGQISSEVPQNLSASRPQDRQFILSSKKLLLSDSGFYLCAWSPGAYNSPLHFGNGTRLTVT.

The gene calls are TRBV28 and TRBJ2-7; D is unresolved. V shed 2 bases and J shed 0 bases, with 17 bases lying between them. There are 17 residues in the CDR3. The germline V gene has CDR1 MDHEN and CDR2 SYDVKM. CDR3 loop: CASSLDKSGRYSYEQYF. For the CDR3, the DNA is TGTGCCAGCAGTTTAGACAAGTCAGGCCGCTACTCCTACGAGCAGTACTTC.

V usage is TRBV4-2 and J usage is TRBJ1-1; TRBD1 might be the D (5 bases). Germline assignment: CDR1 LGHNA and CDR2 YNFKEQ. V lost 5 bases and J 0 bases, leaving 13 bases between the germline ends. The CDR3 length is 15 residues. The CDR3 spells CASSAQSRVNTEAFF. The CDR3 bases are TGTGCCAGCAGCGCCCAGAGCAGGGTGAACACTGAAGCTTTCTTT.

The chain carries TRBV18 and TRBJ2-5; D perhaps matches TRBD2 (5 bases). Germline-derived CDR1 and CDR2 are KGHSH and LQKENI. The ends were cut back, 3 bases at V and 5 bases at J, with 16 bases in the middle. This CDR3 has 15 residues. The CDR3 region is CASSPLTNPGETQYF. The CDR3 DNA is TGTGCCAGCTCACCCCTTACTAACCCGGGGGAGACCCAGTACTTC.

The chain combines TRBV27 with TRBJ2-7; 8 bases align to TRBD1. Germline V gene lookup returns CDR1 MNHEY and CDR2 SMNVEV (reference sequence). The trim removed 6 bases at V and 0 bases at J, leaving 22 bases unmatched. CDR3 length: 20 residues. The CDR3 sequence: CASRAYPGGGSTWVSYEQYF. CDR3 nucleotides: TGTGCCAGCAGGGCCTACCCAGGGGGCGGGTCTACTTGGGTCTCCTACGAGCAGTACTTC.

The rearrangement uses TRBV11-2 and TRBJ2-7, with TRBD2 matching 11 bases. The CDR3 has 17 residues. Germline V lookup: CDR1 SGHAT, CDR2 FQNNGV. Losses at the gene ends were 4 bases for V and 1 base for J; bases not matched to a gene: 9. This CDR3 is CASSSSSTSGTSYEQYF. CDR3 DNA sequence: TGTGCCAGCAGCTCCTCCTCGACTAGCGGGACTTCCTACGAGCAGTACTTC.

This chain links TRBV29-1 with TRBJ1-1, with D tentatively TRBD1 (5 bases). The CDR3 has 13 amino acids. V shed 6 bases and J shed 2 bases, with 13 bases lying between them. Per germline, CDR1 SQVTM and CDR2 ANQGSEA. CDR3 sequence reads: CSVLSDSNTEAFF. The CDR3 DNA sequence: TGCAGCGTCCTTTCTGACAGTAACACTGAAGCTTTCTTT.